Following are 18 T cell receptor beta chains from one sample sequenced in a study of shared clonotypes between healthy human individuals (dated by TCRdb to 2018 to 2020). Libraries came from the immunoSEQ multiplex PCR assay. TCRdb limited this immuneACCESS table to in-frame rearrangements with V and J called. A share of clones is missing; checked studies link under half to unresolved V genes, and the rest is unexplained. This sample comprises about 2 million clones, roughly 95% of them detected only once. The ten most abundant clones make up under 0.15% of the sample. The sequenced sample consisted of naive CD4+ T cells sorted from blood. The cell subset or site label, as the study defines it: CD45RA+ positively selected. These receptors came from a young man in good health.

The V gene is TRBV6-6, the J gene TRBJ1-5, with D hard to call. The V gene lost 6 bases and the J gene lost 0 bases, with 12 bases spanning the gap. This CDR3 comprises 15 residues. Germline CDR1 and CDR2: MNHNY and SVGAGI (reference sequence). CDR3 sequence (DNA): TGTGCCAGCAGGCTGGACCCTAATAGCAATCAGCCCCAGCATTTT. This translates into CASRLDPNSNQPQHF.

V gene TRBV30 combines with J gene TRBJ1-5, with TRBD1 identical over 8 bases. Unmatched junction bases numbered 9, after V lost 2 bases and J lost 6 bases. The CDR3 spans 15 residues. Germline CDR1 reads GTSNPN; CDR2 reads SVGIG (reference sequence). CDR3 nucleotides: TGTGCCTGGAGTCGTCAGGGGGCGCCGGGTCAGCCCCAGCATTTT. Translation gives CAWSRQGAPGQPQHF.

The chain is built from TRBV12-5 and TRBJ2-7, with a possible D match to TRBD2 (7 bases). The length of the CDR3 is 16 residues. CDR1 and CDR2 from the germline V gene are LGHNT and FRNRAP. Between the trimmed V and J ends, which lost 4 bases and 4 bases, there was a span of 20 bases. CDR3 region: CASGSVLGGLRYEQYF. Here the CDR3 DNA reads TGTGCTAGTGGTTCGGTCCTCGGGGGGCTGAGGTACGAGCAGTACTTC.

The J gene is TRBJ2-5, the V gene TRBV7-4; either TRBD1 or TRBD2 may supply D (6 bases each). The CDR3 runs 14 residues. Trimming pared 1 base from V and 5 bases from J, leaving 11 bases between. Germline CDR1 SGHVT, CDR2 SQSDAQ. The CDR3 sequence is CASSLVSGAETQYF. The CDR3 bases are TGTGCCAGCAGCTTAGTATCGGGGGCCGAGACCCAGTACTTC. Supplemented by reference TRBV7-4 and TRBJ2-5, the full variable domain reads GAGVSQSPRYKVAKRGRDVALRCDSISGHVTLYWYRQTLGQGSEVLTYSQSDAQRDKSGRPSGRFSAERPERSVSTLKIQRTEQGDSAVYLCASSLVSGAETQYFGPGTRLLVL.

The chain employs TRBV30 and TRBJ1-5, with D unresolved. The germline V gene has CDR1 GTSNPN and CDR2 SVGIG (reference sequence). V was pared by 0 bases and J by 0 bases, with 9 bases between. This CDR3 is built from 15 residues. CDR3 sequence: CAWSVKGYSNQPQHF. In DNA, the CDR3 is TGTGCCTGGAGTGTTAAAGGGTATAGCAATCAGCCCCAGCATTTT.

The chain links TRBV6-5 to TRBJ2-2; 7 positions agree with TRBD1. The CDR3 has 15 residues. J lost 6 bases, V lost 4 bases, and 8 bases had no gene match. The germline V gene encodes CDR1 MNHEY and CDR2 SVGAGI. CDR3 sequence (DNA): TGTGCCAGCAGTTCCCCCCCGCAGGGGGCCGGGGAGCTGTTTTTT. This sequence encodes CASSSPPQGAGELFF.

CDR3 coding DNA: TGTGCCAGTAGGAAACAGGTTAACACCGGGGAGCTGTTTTTT. Protein sequence: CASRKQVNTGELFF. The J gene is TRBJ2-2, the V gene TRBV19, with D perhaps matching TRBD1 (5 bases). Trimming took off 6 bases at V and 2 bases at J, with 10 bases between the two ends. The CDR3 is 14 residues long. CDR1 is LNHDA, CDR2 SQIVND, per germline (reference sequence).

Comments on this clone: Different DNA sequences within this sample yield the same CDR3. J is TRBJ2-7 and V is TRBV7-2; D is uncertain. V lost 0 bases and J 1 base, leaving 7 bases between the germline ends. Germline lookup yields CDR1 SGHTA and CDR2 FQGNSA. The CDR3 contains 14 residues. This chain's CDR3 is CASSLAGLSYEQYF. For the CDR3, the DNA is TGTGCCAGCAGCTTAGCGGGCTTATCCTACGAGCAGTACTTC.

Notes on this clone: This sample includes further DNA sequences coding for the same CDR3. The chain employs TRBV30 and TRBJ1-5; no reliable D call. This CDR3 has 13 residues. The V and J ends lost 0 bases and 4 bases respectively, with 7 bases between them. The germline gives CDR1 GTSNPN, CDR2 SVGIG (reference sequence). The CDR3 DNA reads as TGTGCCTGGAGTGTCCGAGGGAATCAGCCCCAGCATTTT. It translates to CAWSVRGNQPQHF.

A single count supports this clone. The J gene is TRBJ2-1, the V gene TRBV6-6; a weak D match, TRBD2 (6 bases). The V gene's germline CDR1 is MNHNY and CDR2 SVGAGI (reference sequence). Trimming removed 5 bases from V and 6 bases from J, with 17 bases in between. This CDR3 is 15 amino acids long. CDR3 DNA sequence: TGTGCCAGCAGTCCCCGCGGGACTGGATTCAATGAGCAGTTCTTC. Amino acids: CASSPRGTGFNEQFF.

The V and J genes are TRBV5-1 and TRBJ2-4; D might be TRBD1 (6 bases). V was trimmed by 4 bases and J by 0 bases, leaving 14 bases between them. Germline values: CDR1 SGHRS, CDR2 YFSETQ. This CDR3 comprises 16 residues. Here the CDR3 reads CASSPGQSLAKNIQYF. CDR3 sequence (DNA): TGCGCCAGCAGCCCTGGACAGAGTTTAGCCAAAAACATTCAGTACTTC.

The genes are TRBV5-4 and TRBJ1-2; 8 bases map to TRBD1. J gave up 2 bases and V 4 bases, and 10 bases lay outside the gene matches. The CDR3 extends over 16 amino acids. Germline CDR1 reads SGHNT; CDR2 reads YYREEE (reference sequence). Written as DNA, the CDR3 is TGTGCCAGCAGCAATCAACTCGGACAGGGAAACTATGGCTACACCTTC. The encoded protein is CASSNQLGQGNYGYTF.

To note about this clone: The sample has other DNA sequences that encode this CDR3 too. The CDR3 DNA sequence: TGCGCCAGCAGCGGAGGGTCCTCTGGAAACACCATATATTTT. Protein product: CASSGGSSGNTIYF. The chain combines TRBV5-1 with TRBJ1-3; D uncertain. The CDR3 totals 14 residues. Germline values: CDR1 SGHRS, CDR2 YFSETQ. V was shortened by 4 bases and J by 0 bases, with 8 bases between the two germline ends. Filled out from reference TRBV5-1 and TRBJ1-3, the complete variable domain reads KAGVTQTPRYLIKTRGQQVTLSCSPISGHRSVSWYQQTPGQGLQFLFEYFSETQRNKGNFPGRFSGRQFSNSRSEMNVSTLELGDSALYLCASSGGSSGNTIYFGEGSWLTVV.

On this clone itself: The same CDR3 can be traced to other DNA sequences in this sample. The J gene is TRBJ1-4, the V gene TRBV7-6, with TRBD1 matching over 8 bases. This CDR3 region has 14 residues. The V gene's germline CDR1 is SGHVS and CDR2 FNYEAQ. The junction had 6 bases not matched to a gene; V was cut back by 4 bases and J by 8 bases. CDR3 DNA sequence: TGTGCCAGCAGCTCACAGGGGGGAGGCGAAAAACTGTTTTTT. This codes for CASSSQGGGEKLFF.

Note on this clone: Other nucleotide sequences from this sample produce the same CDR3. The CDR3 is CASSVEGVSNQPQHF. CDR3 sequence (DNA): TGTGCCAGCAGCGTCGAAGGGGTAAGCAATCAGCCCCAGCATTTT. V gene TRBV9 combines with J gene TRBJ1-5, with a possible D match to TRBD1 (5 bases). The CDR3 extends over 15 amino acids. CDR1 SGDLS and CDR2 YYNGEE come from the germline V gene. V was cut by 2 bases and J by 1 base, with 10 bases left in between.

This chain links TRBV4-3 with TRBJ2-3; a weak D match, TRBD1 (6 bases). Looked up from germline, CDR1 is LGHNA and CDR2 is YSLEER. The V end was cut by 0 bases, the J end by 4 bases, with 11 bases between. There are 15 residues in the CDR3. CDR3 nucleotides: TGCGCCAGCAGCCAAGAGGGGGCCCGGGCAGATACGCAGTATTTT. Protein sequence: CASSQEGARADTQYF.

Regarding this clone: Distinct nucleotide sequences in the sample also encode this CDR3. This sequence joins TRBV5-4 and TRBJ1-2; D remains unclear. The V and J ends lost 4 bases and 4 bases respectively, with 11 bases between them. Germline V lookup: CDR1 SGHNT, CDR2 YYREEE (reference sequence). This CDR3 comprises 13 residues. In DNA, the CDR3 is TGTGCCAGCAGCCCAGACCGTAGCTATGGCTACACCTTC. Its protein product is CASSPDRSYGYTF.

The V and J genes are TRBV27 and TRBJ2-7, with 8 nucleotides matching TRBD2. V dropped 2 bases and J dropped 2; count of bases not matched to a gene: 5. Germline lookup yields CDR1 MNHEY and CDR2 SMNVEV (reference sequence). The CDR3 contains 15 residues. The CDR3: CASSLTGGGPYEQYF. For the CDR3, the DNA is TGTGCCAGCAGTTTAACGGGCGGGGGGCCCTACGAGCAGTACTTC.